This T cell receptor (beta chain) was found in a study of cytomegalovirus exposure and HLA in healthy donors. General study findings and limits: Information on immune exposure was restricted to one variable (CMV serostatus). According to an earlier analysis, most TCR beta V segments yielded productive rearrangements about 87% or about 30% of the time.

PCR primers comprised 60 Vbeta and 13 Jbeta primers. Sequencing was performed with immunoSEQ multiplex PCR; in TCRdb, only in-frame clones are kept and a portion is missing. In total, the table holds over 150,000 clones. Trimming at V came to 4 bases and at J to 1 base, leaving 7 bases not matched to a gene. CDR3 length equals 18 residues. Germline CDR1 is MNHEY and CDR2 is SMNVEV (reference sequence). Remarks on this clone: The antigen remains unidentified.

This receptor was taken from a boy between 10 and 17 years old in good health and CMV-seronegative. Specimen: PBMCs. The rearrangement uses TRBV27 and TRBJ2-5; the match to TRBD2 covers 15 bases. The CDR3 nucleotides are TGTGCCAGCAGTTCCGGGACTAGCGGGGGGCCAATCCAAGAGACCCAGTACTTC. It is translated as CASSSGTSGGPIQETQYF.